The entry that follows covers one TCR beta chain sequence. TCRdb reprocessed the 5' RACE reads and keeps a single row for each CDR3 protein, giving no DNA. This sample contains 300,000 to 350,000 distinct CDR3 sequences. The sample belongs to a study of monozygotic twins with inflammatory bowel disease. The CDR3 consists of 11 residues. The sequence was collected from a human donor with ulcerative colitis or Crohn's disease, or a healthy co-twin of an affected twin (not recorded which). Material: blood. The genes are TRBV12-3 or TRBV12-4 and TRBJ2-2. The CDR3: CATGSAGELFF.